This T cell receptor (beta chain) was recorded in a study of vaccination effects on CD4 cells after COVID-19 (dated by TCRdb to 2022 to 2024). Broadly, across the study: In the ViraFEST assay, PBMC were stimulated with viral peptide pools, and TCR sequencing was then used to find antigen-specific CD4+ T cell clonotypes based on their expansion. Altogether, 10 COVID-19 convalescent patients and a few SARS-CoV-2-naive healthy vaccine recipients made up the full study. Around 2.1 million PBMC per well were cultured with around 10 ug/ml peptides in IMDM containing around 4.6% human AB serum, approximately 9.1 IU/ml IL-2 and gentamicin. SARS-CoV-2 spike-specific CD4+ TCR repertoires from before and after mRNA vaccination were compared in COVID-19 convalescent patients and in infection-naive vaccine recipients. Post-vaccine samples across the study were collected a median of 72 days after the second dose, with a range of 14 to 241. In the study, cultures from other donors were sequenced using the Oncomine TCR Beta short-read assay on an Illumina iSeq 100.

The study at large found these results: Among healthy vaccine recipients, nearly all vaccine-induced clones were SARS-CoV-2 mono-reactive, and just 1 of 255 was cross-reactive with common cold coronaviruses. Limitations of the study were the small number of convalescent patients and the absence of early post-infection timepoints. Both infection-induced and vaccine-induced clones contracted markedly at late post-vaccination timepoints, which is consistent with waning T cell responses.

After around ten days of culture, CD4+ T cells were isolated with the EasySep CD4+ T cell isolation kit. Two doses of either the BNT162b2 or the mRNA-1273 mRNA SARS-CoV-2 vaccine were administered to participants. None of the healthy vaccine recipients had a prior SARS-CoV-2 infection, which was confirmed by nucleocapsid antibody tests that came back negative both before and after vaccination. On days 3 and 7, half of the culture medium was replaced with fresh IL-2-containing medium. Unless otherwise noted, each peptide stimulation condition was cultured in triplicate wells. PBMC were separated from whole blood using Ficoll-Paque Plus gradient centrifugation and were then either cryopreserved at -140C or used fresh. The QIAamp micro DNA kit was used to extract genomic DNA from the cultured CD4+ T cells. Libraries were made using the immunoSEQ multiplex PCR assay. DNA from the cultured and isolated CD4+ T cells underwent TCR beta CDR3 sequencing. The authors' pipeline ran thus. The analysis removed non-productive TCR sequences, trimmed reads to the CDR3 region, and retained only CDR3s that were 7 or more amino acids long. Antigen-specific clonotypes were identified with the MANAFEST web app by comparing expansion in peptide wells against reference cultures. For clones to be considered positive, expansion at FDR<0.05 versus reference and all other wells, an odds ratio above 5, and a frequency above 0.1% in two replicate wells were required. A clonotype was called cross-reactive if it was significantly expanded both in SARS-CoV-2 spike wells and in at least one common cold coronavirus spike condition. CDR3 similarity was assessed by Levenshtein distance with the stringdist R package, and unrooted trees were built with ape in R 3.6.1. TCRdb provides this immuneACCESS table in a form limited to in-frame rearrangements. Some clones are lacking; in checked studies, under half of them reflect an unresolved V gene, and why the rest are absent is not known. The V and J calls and clone size were taken over from that table, and D and trimming were inferred from the DNA. The table for this sample lists 45,000 or so clones; roughly 70% of them were counted only once. The ten top clones hold around 6.3% of the sample.

This clone was counted a single time. What antigen it recognizes has not been identified. Qualities for individual bases were not recorded, and no much larger clone is one base off. V trim: 1 base; J trim: 3 bases; unmatched bases: 8. Sequences SGHDT (CDR1) and YYEEEE (CDR2) are obtained from the germline V gene. From the cysteine through the phenylalanine, the CDR3 covers 16 amino acids. The DNA shown is the 48-base CDR3, in frame from base 1. The chain was built from TRBV5-6 and TRBJ1-2; 8 bases in the middle match TRBD1. The receptor comes from a human donor who received a COVID-19 vaccine. The sequences come from CD4+ T cells from PBMCs cultured without peptide, collected after COVID-19 vaccination. At the DNA level, the sequence is TGTGCCAGCAGCTTGAGTCTCAGGGGGCTCGACTATGGCTACACCTTC. Its amino acids are CASSLSLRGLDYGYTF.